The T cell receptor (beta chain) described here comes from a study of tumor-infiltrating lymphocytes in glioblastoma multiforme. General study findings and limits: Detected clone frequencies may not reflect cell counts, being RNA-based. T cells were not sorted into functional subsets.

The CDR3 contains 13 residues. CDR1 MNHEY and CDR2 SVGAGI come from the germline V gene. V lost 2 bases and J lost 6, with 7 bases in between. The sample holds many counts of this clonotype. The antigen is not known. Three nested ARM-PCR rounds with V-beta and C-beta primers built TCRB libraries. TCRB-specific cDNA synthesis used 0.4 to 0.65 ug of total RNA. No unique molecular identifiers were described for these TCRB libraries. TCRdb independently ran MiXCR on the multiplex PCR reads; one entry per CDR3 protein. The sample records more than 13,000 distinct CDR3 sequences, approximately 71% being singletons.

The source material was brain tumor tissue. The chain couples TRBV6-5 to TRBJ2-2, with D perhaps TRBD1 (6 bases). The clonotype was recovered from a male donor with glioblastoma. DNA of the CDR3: TGTGCCAGCAGTTACAAGGGGGCCGGGGAGCTGTTTTTT. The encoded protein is CASSYKGAGELFF.